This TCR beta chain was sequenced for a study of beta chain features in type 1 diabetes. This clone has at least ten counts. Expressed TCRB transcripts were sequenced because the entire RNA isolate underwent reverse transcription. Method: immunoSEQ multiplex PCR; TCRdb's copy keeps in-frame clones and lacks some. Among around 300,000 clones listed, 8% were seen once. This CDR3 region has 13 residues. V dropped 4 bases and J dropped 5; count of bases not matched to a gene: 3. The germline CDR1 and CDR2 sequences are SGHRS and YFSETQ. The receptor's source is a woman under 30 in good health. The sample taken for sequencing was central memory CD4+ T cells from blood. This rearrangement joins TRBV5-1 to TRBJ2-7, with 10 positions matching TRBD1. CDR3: CASSRDRGHEQYF. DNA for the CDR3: TGCGCCAGCAGCCGGGACAGGGGCCACGAGCAGTACTTC.